The clone carrying this TCR beta chain was observed at least ten times. Its specificity is unknown. It was RNA transcripts that yielded the amplified TCR beta CDR3 regions. HTBI primers were the set used in a first-round RT-PCR of the TCR CDR3. Via MiXCR, TCRdb re-called the multiplex PCR reads, giving one row per CDR3 protein. The table lists some 350,000 distinct CDR3 sequences, 20% to 25% of them singletons. Trimming removed 6 bases at V and 5 bases at J, with 10 bases between. The CDR3 contains 12 residues. Germline V gives CDR1 SGHAT, CDR2 FQNNGV. The sample belongs to a study of T cells in Graves' hyperthyroidism and ophthalmopathy. Study information: Peripheral blood was secured at the point of initial diagnosis, before any treatment.

Study-wide points: Ophthalmopathy and stable hyperthyroidism were separated by a 13 V-J model.

Fresh 10 ml peripheral blood yielded PBMCs. Sequencing was done on a sample of blood. The origin of this receptor is a man over 45 with Graves' hyperthyroidism. J is TRBJ2-5 and V is TRBV11-2; D remains ambiguous. DNA for the CDR3: TGTGCCAGCAGATTTCAAACGGAGACCCAGTACTTC. It codes for CASRFQTETQYF.